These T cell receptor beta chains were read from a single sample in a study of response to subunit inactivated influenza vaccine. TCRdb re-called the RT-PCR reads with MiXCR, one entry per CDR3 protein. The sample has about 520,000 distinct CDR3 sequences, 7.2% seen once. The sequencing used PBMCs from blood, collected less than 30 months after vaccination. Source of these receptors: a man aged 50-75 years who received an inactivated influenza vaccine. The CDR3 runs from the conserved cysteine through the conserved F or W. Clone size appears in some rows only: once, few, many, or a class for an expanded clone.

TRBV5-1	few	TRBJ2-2	CASSHGTTNTGELFF
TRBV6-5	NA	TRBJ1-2	CASSYSGTVGGYTF
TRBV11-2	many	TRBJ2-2	CASSFGLAGNTGELFF
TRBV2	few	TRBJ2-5	CASSTGTGVPGETQYF
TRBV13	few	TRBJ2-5	CASSPAGVETQYF
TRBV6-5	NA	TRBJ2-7	CASSYLGEFGEQYF
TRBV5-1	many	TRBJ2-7	CASSLDSGQGDEQYF
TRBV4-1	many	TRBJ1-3	CASSQTGISGNTIYF
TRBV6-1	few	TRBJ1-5	CASSEGLRRPQHF
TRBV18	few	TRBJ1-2	CASSPTQGKNYGYTF
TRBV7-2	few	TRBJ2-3	CASSPRRKNTDTQYF
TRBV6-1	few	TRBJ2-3	CASRAASGRRADTQYF
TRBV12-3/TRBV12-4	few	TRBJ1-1	CASSLSGGDTEAFF
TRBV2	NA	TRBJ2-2	CASSTDRHSTGELFF
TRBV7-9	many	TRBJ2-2	CASSLVGRVAGELFF
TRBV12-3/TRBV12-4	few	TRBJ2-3	CASSFGGLGDTQYF
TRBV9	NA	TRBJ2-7	CASSGRSGTGSYEQYF
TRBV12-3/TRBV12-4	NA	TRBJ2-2	CASIIGTSGSIVTGELFF
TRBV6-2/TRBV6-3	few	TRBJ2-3	CASSYSGDIRIPDTQYF
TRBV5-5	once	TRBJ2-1	CARSSTGYNEQFF
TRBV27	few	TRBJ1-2	CASSSYRSEYYTF
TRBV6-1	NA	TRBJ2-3	CASRPGQGATDTQYF
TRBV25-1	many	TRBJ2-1	CASSEVGSWEQFF
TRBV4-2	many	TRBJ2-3	CASSQPGSGAGASTDTQYF
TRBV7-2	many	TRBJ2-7	CASSLQISYEQYF
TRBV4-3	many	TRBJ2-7	CASSQDWTGAYEQYF
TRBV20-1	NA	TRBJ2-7	CSATGDSAYEQYF